This T cell receptor beta chain was observed in a study of beta chain features in type 1 diabetes. CDR3 length: 13 amino acids. J was trimmed by 9 bases and V by 0 bases; bases with no gene match: 4. Germline assignment: CDR1 SEHNR and CDR2 FQNEAQ (reference sequence). The sequenced template was cDNA made from the entire isolated RNA. TCRdb's copy holds only in-frame clones and misses some; the assay was immunoSEQ multiplex PCR. The table lists under 550,000 clones, about 10% of them singletons. This clone was counted between two and nine times. The V call is TRBV7-9, the J call TRBJ2-7, with TRBD1 matching over 8 bases. The TCR comes from a woman between 18 and 29 years old in good health. The sample was naive CD4+ T cells from blood. As DNA, the CDR3 is TGTGCCAGCAGCTTAGCGACAGGGGTTGGGCAGTACTTC. Translating it yields CASSLATGVGQYF. Supplemented by reference TRBV7-9 and TRBJ2-7, the full variable domain reads DTGVSQNPRHKITKRGQNVTFRCDPISEHNRLYWYRQTLGQGPEFLTYFQNEAQLEKSRLLSDRFSAERPKGSFSTLEIQRTEQGDSAMYLCASSLATGVGQYFGPGTRLTVT.